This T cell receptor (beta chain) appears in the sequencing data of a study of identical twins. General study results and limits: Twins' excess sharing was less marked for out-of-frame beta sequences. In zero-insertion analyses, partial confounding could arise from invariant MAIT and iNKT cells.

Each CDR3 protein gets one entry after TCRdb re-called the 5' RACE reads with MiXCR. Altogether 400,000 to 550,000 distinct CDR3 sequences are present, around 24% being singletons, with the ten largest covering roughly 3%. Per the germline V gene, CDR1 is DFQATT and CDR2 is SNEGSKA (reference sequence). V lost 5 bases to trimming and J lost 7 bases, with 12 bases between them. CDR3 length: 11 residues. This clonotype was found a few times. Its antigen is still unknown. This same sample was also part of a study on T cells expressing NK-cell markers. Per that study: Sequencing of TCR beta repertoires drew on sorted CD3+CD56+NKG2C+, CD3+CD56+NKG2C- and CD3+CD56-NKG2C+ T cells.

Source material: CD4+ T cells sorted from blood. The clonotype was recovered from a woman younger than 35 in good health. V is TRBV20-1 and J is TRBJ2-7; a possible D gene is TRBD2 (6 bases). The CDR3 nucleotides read TGCAGTGCTTCACTAGCACGGGAGCAGTACTTC. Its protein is CSASLAREQYF.